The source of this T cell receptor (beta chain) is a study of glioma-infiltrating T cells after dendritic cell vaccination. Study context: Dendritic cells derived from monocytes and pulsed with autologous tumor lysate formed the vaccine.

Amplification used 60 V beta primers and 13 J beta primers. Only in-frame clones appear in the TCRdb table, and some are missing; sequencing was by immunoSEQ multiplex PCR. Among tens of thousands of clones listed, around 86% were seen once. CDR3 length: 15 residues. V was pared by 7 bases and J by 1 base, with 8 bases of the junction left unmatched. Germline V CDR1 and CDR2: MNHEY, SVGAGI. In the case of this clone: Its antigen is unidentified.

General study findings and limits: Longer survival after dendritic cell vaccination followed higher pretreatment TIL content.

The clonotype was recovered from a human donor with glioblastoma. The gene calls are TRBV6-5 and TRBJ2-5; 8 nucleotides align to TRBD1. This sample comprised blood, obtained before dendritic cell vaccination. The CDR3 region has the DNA TGTGCCAGCACCCGGGGCAGGGGGCCCCAAGAGACCCAGTACTTC. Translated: CASTRGRGPQETQYF.